This TCR beta chain was documented in a study of Ad26.COV2.S vaccination and SARS-CoV-2 variants. Overall study results and limits: Participants given vaccine showed non-spike TCR breadth similar to that of placebo recipients.

About this clone: Its antigen is unidentified.

Noted treatment: roughly 19 received Ad26.COV2.S at low or high dose, single or two shots; roughly five received placebo; per-sample allocation not given. Samples analyzed were those drawn on day 63 after the first vaccine or placebo injection. Within Boston, the person who donated was an adult of 18-55 years. Method: immunoSEQ multiplex PCR; TCRdb's copy keeps in-frame clones and lacks some. The table has hundreds of thousands of clones, about 89% seen once. This CDR3 is 14 amino acids long. From germline, CDR1 is ENHRY and CDR2 SYGVKD. Germline trimming cut 11 bases from V and 5 bases from J; bases unmatched to any gene: 11.

The receptor was derived from a person aged 18 to 65 who received the Ad26.COV2.S COVID-19 vaccine or a placebo. Here the sequenced sample was peripheral blood, taken in a trial of Ad26.COV2.S vaccine versus placebo. The chain employs TRBV10-3 and TRBJ2-7, with 11 bases lining up with TRBD2. CDR3 protein: CAVDTSGSGNEQYF. DNA of the CDR3: TGTGCCGTCGACACTAGCGGGAGTGGGAACGAGCAGTACTTC.